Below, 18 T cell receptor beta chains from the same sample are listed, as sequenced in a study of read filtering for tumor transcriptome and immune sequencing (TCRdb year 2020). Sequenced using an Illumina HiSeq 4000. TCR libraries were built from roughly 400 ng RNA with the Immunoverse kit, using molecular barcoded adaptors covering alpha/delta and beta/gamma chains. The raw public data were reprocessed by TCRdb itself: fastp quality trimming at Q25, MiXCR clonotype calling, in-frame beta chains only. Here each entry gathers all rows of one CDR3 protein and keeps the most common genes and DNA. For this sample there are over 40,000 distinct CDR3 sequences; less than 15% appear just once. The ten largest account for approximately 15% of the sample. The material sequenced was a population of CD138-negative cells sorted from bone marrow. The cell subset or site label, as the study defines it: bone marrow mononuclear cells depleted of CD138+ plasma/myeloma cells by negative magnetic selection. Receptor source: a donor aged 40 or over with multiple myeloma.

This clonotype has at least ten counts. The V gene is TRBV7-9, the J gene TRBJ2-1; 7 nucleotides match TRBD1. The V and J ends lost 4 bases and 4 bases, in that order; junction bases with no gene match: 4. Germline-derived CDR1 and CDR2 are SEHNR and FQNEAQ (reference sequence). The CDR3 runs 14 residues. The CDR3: CASSSDRTYNEQFF. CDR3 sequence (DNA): TGTGCCAGCAGCTCGGACAGGACGTACAATGAGCAGTTCTTC.

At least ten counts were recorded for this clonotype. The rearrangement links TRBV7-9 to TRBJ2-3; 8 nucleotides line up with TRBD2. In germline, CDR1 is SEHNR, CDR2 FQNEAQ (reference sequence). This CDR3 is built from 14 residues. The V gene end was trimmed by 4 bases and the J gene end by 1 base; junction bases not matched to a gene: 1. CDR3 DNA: TGTGCCAGCAGCTCGACTAGCGGCACAGATACGCAGTATTTT. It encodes CASSSTSGTDTQYF.

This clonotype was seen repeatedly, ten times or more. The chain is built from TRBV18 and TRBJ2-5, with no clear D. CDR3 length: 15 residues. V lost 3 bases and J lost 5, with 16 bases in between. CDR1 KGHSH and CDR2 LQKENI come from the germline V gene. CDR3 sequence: CASSPMATRLETQYF. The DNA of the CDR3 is TGTGCCAGCTCACCTATGGCGACCCGCCTGGAGACCCAGTACTTC.

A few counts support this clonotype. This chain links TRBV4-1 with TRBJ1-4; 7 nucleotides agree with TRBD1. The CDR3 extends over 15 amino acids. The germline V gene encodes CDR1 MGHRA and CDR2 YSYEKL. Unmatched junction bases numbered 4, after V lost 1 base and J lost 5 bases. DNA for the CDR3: TGCGCCAGCAGCCAAGGGGCAGGGGGAAATGAAAAACTGTTTTTT. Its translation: CASSQGAGGNEKLFF.

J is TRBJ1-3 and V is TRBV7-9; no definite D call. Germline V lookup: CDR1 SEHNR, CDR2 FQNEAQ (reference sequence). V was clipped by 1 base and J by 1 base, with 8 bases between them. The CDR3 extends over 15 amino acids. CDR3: CASSLDRPSGNTIYF. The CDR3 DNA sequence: TGTGCCAGCAGCTTAGACCGTCCTTCTGGAAACACCATATATTTT. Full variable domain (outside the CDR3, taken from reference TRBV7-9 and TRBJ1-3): DTGVSQNPRHKITKRGQNVTFRCDPISEHNRLYWYRQTLGQGPEFLTYFQNEAQLEKSRLLSDRFSAERPKGSFSTLEIQRTEQGDSAMYLCASSLDRPSGNTIYFGEGSWLTVV.

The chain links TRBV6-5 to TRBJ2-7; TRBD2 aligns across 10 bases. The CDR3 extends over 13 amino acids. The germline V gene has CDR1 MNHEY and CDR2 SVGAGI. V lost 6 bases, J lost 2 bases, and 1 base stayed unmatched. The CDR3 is CASRAGGPYEQYF. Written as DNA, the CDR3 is TGTGCCAGCAGAGCGGGAGGGCCCTACGAGCAGTACTTC.

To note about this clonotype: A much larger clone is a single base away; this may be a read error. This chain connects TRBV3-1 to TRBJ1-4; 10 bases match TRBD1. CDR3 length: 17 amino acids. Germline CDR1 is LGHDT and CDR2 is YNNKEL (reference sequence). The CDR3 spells CASSQRLRQGAGYTRYF. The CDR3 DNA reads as TGTGCCAGCAGCCAACGACTTAGACAGGGGGCTGGGTATACGCGGTATTTT.

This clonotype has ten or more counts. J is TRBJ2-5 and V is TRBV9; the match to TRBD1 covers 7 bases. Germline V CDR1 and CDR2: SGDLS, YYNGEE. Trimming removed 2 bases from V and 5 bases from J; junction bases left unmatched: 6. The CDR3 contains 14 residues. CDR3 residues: CASSVGQTGETQYF. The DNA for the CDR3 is TGTGCCAGCAGCGTGGGACAGACTGGGGAGACCCAGTACTTC.

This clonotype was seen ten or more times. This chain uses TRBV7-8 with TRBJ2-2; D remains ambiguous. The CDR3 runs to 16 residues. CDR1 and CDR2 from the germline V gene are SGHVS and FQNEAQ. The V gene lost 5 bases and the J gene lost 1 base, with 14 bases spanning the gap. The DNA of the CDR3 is TGTGCCAGCAGCGTCCAGAGCAACCAGAACACCGGGGAGCTGTTTTTT. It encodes CASSVQSNQNTGELFF.

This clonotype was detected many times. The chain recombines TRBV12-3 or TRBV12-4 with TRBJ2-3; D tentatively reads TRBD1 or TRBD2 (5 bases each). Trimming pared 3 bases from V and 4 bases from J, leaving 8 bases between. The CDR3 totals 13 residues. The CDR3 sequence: CASSFRGADTQYF. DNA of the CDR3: TGTGCCAGCAGTTTCCGAGGGGCAGATACGCAGTATTTT.

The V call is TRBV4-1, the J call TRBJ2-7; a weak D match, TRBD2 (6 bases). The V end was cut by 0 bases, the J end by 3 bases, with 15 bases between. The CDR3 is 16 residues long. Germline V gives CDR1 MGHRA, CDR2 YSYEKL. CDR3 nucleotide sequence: TGCGCCAGCAGCCAAGATATAGCGGCCCCCAACTACGAGCAGTACTTC. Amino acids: CASSQDIAAPNYEQYF.

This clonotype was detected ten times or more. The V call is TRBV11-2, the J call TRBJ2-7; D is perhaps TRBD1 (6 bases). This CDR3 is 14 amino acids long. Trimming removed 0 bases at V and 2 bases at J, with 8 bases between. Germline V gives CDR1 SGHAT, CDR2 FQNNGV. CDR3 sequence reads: CASSLEQGAYEQYF. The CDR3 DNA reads TGTGCCAGCAGCTTAGAACAGGGAGCCTACGAGCAGTACTTC.

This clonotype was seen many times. CDR3 sequence: CASSLRQGFPGDTQYF. CDR3 in DNA: TGTGCCAGCAGCTTAAGACAGGGGTTTCCCGGAGATACGCAGTATTTT. The rearrangement links TRBV7-8 to TRBJ2-3; 8 bases fit TRBD1. CDR3 length: 16 amino acids. Germline lookup yields CDR1 SGHVS and CDR2 FQNEAQ. The ends lost 2 bases at V and 5 bases at J; junction bases unmatched: 9.

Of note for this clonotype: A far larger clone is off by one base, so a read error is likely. The DNA of the CDR3 is TGTGTCAGCAGCCCAAAGGTGTTCAACTCCTACGAGCAGTACTTC. This codes for CVSSPKVFNSYEQYF. The V call is TRBV7-8, the J call TRBJ2-7; D ambiguous. The CDR3 is 15 residues long. In germline, CDR1 is SGHVS, CDR2 FQNEAQ.

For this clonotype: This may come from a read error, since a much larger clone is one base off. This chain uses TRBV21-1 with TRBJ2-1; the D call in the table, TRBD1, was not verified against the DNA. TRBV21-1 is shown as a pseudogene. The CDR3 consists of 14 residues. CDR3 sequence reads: CARETAGVYNGQFF. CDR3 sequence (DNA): TGTGCCAGAGAAACTGCGGGGGTTTACAATGGGCAGTTCTTC.

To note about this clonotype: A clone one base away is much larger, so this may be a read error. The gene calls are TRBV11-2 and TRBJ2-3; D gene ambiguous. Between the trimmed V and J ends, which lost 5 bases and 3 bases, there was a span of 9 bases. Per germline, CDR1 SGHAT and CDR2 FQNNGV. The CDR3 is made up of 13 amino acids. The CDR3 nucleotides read TGTGCCAGCAGCCTCCAATTGACAGATACGCAGTATTTT. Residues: CASSLQLTDTQYF.

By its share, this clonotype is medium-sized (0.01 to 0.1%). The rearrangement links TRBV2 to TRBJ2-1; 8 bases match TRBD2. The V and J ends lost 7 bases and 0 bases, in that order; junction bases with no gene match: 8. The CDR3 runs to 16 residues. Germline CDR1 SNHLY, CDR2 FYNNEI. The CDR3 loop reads CASKESGTSSYNEQFF. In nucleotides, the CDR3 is TGTGCCAGCAAAGAAAGCGGGACTAGCTCCTACAATGAGCAGTTCTTC.

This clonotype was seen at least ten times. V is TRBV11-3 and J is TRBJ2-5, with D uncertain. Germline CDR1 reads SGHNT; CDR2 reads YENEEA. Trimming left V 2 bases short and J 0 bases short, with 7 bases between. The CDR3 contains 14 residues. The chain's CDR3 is CASSLRQNQETQYF. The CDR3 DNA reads TGTGCCAGCAGCTTACGACAAAACCAAGAGACCCAGTACTTC.